The entry that follows covers one TCR beta chain sequence. CDR1 and CDR2 from the germline V gene are SGDLS and YYNGEE. The CDR3 is 15 residues long. Trimming left V 4 bases short and J 8 bases short, with 19 bases between. The protocol was immunoSEQ multiplex PCR, while the TCRdb copy is restricted to in-frame clones and leaves out a portion. The sample yields 100,000 to 150,000 clones, roughly 80% seen once. This specimen comes from a study of blood T cell repertoires in COVID-19. Looking at the study overall: From the United States, Italy and Spain came samples of acute and convalescent COVID-19. The analysed material was cDNA or gDNA that came from T cells, B-cell-depleted T cells, or PBMCs.

The specimen was peripheral blood. V usage is TRBV9 and J usage is TRBJ2-1; D uncertain. The clonotype comes from a woman aged 80 or over with acute or convalescent COVID-19. CDR3 bases: TGTGCCAGCAGCCCCGTCCCCTGGAGTTGGGATGAGCAGTTCTTC. The encoded protein is CASSPVPWSWDEQFF.